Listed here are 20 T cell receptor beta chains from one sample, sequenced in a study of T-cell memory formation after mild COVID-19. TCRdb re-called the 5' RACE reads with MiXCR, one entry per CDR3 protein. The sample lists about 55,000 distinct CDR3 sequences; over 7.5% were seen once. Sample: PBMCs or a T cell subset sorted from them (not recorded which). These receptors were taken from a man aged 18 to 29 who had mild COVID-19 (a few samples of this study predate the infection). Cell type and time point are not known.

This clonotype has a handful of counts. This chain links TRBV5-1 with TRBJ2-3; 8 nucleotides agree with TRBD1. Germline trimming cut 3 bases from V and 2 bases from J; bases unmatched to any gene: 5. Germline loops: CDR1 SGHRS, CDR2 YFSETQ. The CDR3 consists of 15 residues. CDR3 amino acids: CASSSGTGDTDTQYF. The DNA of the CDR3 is TGCGCCAGCAGCTCCGGGACAGGCGACACAGATACGCAGTATTTT.

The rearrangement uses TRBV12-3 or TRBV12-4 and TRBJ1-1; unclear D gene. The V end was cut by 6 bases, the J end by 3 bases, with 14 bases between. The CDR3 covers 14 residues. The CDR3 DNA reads TGTGCCAGCAGCCCCCTAGGAGCGGACACTGAAGCTTTCTTT. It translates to CASSPLGADTEAFF.

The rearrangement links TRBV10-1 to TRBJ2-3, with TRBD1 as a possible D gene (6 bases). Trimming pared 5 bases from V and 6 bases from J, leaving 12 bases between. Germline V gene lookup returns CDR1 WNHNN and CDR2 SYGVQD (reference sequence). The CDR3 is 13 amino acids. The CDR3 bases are TGCGCCAGCAGTCCCCAAAGGGGGGATACGCAGTATTTT. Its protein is CASSPQRGDTQYF.

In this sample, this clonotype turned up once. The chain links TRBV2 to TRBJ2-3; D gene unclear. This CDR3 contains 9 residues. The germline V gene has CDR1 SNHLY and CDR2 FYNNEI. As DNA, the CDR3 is TGTGCGGGTGGCGATACGCAGTATTTT. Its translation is CAGGDTQYF.

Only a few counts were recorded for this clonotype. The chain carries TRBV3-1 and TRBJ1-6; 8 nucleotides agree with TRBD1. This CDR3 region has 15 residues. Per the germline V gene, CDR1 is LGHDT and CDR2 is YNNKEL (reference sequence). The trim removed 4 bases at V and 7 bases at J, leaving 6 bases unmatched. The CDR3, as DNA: TGTGCCAGCAGCCCTTGGACAGGGATGAATTCACCCCTCCACTTT. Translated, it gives CASSPWTGMNSPLHF.

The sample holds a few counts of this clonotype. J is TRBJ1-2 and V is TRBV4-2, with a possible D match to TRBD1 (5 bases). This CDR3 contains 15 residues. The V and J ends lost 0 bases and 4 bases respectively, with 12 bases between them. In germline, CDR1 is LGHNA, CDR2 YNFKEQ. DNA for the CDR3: TGTGCCAGCAGCCAAGAAAGGGACCCGTTCTATGGCTACACCTTC. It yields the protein CASSQERDPFYGYTF.

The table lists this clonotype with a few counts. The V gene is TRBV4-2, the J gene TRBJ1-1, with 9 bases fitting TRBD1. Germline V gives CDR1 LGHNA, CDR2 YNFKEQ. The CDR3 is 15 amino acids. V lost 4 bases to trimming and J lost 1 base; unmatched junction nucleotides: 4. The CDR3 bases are TGTGCCAGCAGCCCACCGGGACAGGGGAACACTGAAGCTTTCTTT. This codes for CASSPPGQGNTEAFF.

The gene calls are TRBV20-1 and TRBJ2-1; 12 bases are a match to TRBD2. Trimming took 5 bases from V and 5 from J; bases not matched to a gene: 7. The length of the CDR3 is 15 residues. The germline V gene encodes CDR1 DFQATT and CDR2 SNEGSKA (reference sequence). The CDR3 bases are TGCAGTGCTCCCCGGCTAGCGGGGGGGGACAATGAGCAGTTCTTC. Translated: CSAPRLAGGDNEQFF.

The chain's CDR3 is CASSVGVDNEQFF. DNA of the CDR3: TGCGCCAGCAGCGTTGGAGTAGACAATGAGCAGTTCTTC. V usage is TRBV5-1 and J usage is TRBJ2-1; D is unclear. In germline, CDR1 is SGHRS, CDR2 YFSETQ. Between the trimmed V and J ends, which lost 4 bases and 5 bases, there was a span of 10 bases. The CDR3 is made up of 13 amino acids. The variable domain in full, completed from reference TRBV5-1 and TRBJ2-1, reads KAGVTQTPRYLIKTRGQQVTLSCSPISGHRSVSWYQQTPGQGLQFLFEYFSETQRNKGNFPGRFSGRQFSNSRSEMNVSTLELGDSALYLCASSVGVDNEQFFGPGTRLTVL.

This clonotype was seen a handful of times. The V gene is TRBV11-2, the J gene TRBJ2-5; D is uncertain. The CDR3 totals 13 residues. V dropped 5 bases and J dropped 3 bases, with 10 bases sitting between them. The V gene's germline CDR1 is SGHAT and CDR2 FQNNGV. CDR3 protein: CASSIGPKETQYF. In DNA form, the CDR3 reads TGTGCCAGCAGCATCGGACCCAAAGAGACCCAGTACTTC.

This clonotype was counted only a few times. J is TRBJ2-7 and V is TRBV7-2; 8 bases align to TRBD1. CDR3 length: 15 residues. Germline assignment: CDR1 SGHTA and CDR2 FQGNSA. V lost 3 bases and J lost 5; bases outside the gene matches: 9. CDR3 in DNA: TGTGCCAGCAGCTTCCCTGACAGGGGAGGTAACGAGCAGTACTTC. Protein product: CASSFPDRGGNEQYF.

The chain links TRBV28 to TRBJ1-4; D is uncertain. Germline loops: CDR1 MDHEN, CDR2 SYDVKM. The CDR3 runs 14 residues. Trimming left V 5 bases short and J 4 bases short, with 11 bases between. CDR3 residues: CASSLEGVNEKLFF. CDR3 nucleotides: TGTGCCAGCAGTCTCGAGGGAGTTAATGAAAAACTGTTTTTT.

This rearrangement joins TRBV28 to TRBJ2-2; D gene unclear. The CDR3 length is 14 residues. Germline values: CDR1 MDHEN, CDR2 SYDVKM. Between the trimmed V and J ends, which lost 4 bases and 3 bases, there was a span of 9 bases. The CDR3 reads CASSSPQDTGELFF. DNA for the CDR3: TGTGCCAGCAGTTCACCCCAGGACACCGGGGAGCTGTTTTTT.

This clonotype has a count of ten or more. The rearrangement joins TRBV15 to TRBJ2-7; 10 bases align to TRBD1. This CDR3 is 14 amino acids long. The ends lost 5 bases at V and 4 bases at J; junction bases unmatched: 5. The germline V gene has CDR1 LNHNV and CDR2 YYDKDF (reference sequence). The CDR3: CATSGGTGVYEQYF. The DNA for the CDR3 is TGTGCCACCAGCGGCGGGACAGGGGTGTACGAGCAGTACTTC.

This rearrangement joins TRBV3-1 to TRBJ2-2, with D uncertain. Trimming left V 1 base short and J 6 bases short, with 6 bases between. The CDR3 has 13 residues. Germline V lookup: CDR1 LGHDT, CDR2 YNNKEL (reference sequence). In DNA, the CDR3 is TGTGCCAGCAGCCAAGGGGGTGCCGGGGAGCTGTTTTTT. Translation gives CASSQGGAGELFF.

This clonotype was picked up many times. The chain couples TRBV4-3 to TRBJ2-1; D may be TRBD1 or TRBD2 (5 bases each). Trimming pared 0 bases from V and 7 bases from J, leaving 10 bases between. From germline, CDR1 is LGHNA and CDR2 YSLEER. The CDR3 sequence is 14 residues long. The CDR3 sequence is CASSQEGWGNEQFF. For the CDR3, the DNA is TGCGCCAGCAGCCAAGAGGGTTGGGGGAATGAGCAGTTCTTC.

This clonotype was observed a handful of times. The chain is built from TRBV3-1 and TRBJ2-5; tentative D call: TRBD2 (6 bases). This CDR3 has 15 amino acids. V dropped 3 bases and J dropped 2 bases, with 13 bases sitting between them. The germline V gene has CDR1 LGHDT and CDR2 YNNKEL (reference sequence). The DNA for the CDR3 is TGTGCCAGCAGCCACGGAGCGGGTTATCAAGAGACCCAGTACTTC. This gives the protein CASSHGAGYQETQYF.

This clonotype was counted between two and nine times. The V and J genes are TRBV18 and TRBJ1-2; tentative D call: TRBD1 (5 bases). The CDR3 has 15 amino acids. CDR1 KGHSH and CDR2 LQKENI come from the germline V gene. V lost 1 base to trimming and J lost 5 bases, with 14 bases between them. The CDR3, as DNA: TGTGCCAGCTCACCACTACTAGGGGCGGCGTATGGCTACACCTTC. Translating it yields CASSPLLGAAYGYTF.

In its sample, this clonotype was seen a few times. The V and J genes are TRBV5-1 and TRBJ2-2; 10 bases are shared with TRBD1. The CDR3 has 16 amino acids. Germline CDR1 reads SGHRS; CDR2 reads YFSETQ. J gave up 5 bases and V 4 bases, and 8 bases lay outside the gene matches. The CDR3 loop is CASSAAGTGETGELFF. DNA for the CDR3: TGCGCCAGCAGCGCCGCCGGGACAGGGGAGACCGGGGAGCTGTTTTTT.

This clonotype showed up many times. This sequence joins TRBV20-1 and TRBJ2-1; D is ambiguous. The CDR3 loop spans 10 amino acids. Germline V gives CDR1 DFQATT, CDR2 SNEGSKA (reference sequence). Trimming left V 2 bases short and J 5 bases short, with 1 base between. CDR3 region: CSARNNEQFF. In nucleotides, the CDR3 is TGCAGTGCTAGAAACAATGAGCAGTTCTTC.